This entry concerns a single T cell receptor (beta chain). What antigen it recognizes has not been identified. A read error may produce the germline difference seen at one junction end. This sample is drawn from a study of tumor and adjacent non-tumor tissue in lung cancer (dated by TCRdb to about 2018). Broadly, across the study: By cancer type, the cohort comprised some twelve adenocarcinoma patients, a couple of squamous cell carcinoma patients and 1 small cell lung cancer patient. The 15 enrolled patients, of whom some 10 were men and 5 were women, were aged about 30 to 85 years and were diagnosed with TNM stage I to III disease. A total of 95 million to 150 million productive TCRbeta reads were generated by sequencing, corresponding to an average of around 4 million reads per sample. Using bulk TCRbeta repertoires from roughly 14 lung cancer patients, the study set lung tumor tissue side by side with matched distant non-tumor lung tissue. TCRbeta CDR3 sequencing was performed on approximately 30 paired specimens, with one tumor sample and one normal lung sample collected per patient.

Reading from cysteine to phenylalanine, the CDR3 counts 14 amino acids. Just CDR3 DNA is preserved here, 42 bases in frame from base 1. The germline V gene gives CDR1 as SQVTM and CDR2 as ANQGSEA. Libraries were made using multiplex PCR. TCRdb names Illumina HiSeq 2500 as the instrument used. TCRbeta libraries were constructed through three rounds of nested PCR with primers (Table S4) according to protocols adapted from ARM-PCR. Before sequencing, PCR products of 200-500 bp were cut from the gel and purified using the QIAquick gel extraction kit. On the study's bioinformatics: Reads were cleaned with Trimmomatic, merged with FLASH into complete CDR3 sequences, and assigned to V(D)J germline segments with MiTCR. VDJtools was used to compute clonal diversity as the inverse Simpson's index. In-frame sequences lacking a premature stop codon were counted as productive reads. The public reads were reanalyzed by TCRdb: fastp trimming at Q25, MiXCR alignment, in-frame beta chains only. For every CDR3 protein sequence, its rows merge into one entry that carries the most common genes and DNA. The V and J calls and clone size come from TCRdb's table, not from the authors' own analysis. Recorded for this sample are tens of thousands of distinct CDR3 sequences; 60% to 85% of them occurred a single time. Clones ranked in the top ten supply roughly 12% of the sample.

Study-wide findings and limitations: Because peripheral blood was not sequenced, blood TCRbeta repertoires in the lung cancer patients of the study were not examined. Tumor tissue showed significantly greater TCR diversity (inverse Simpson) than normal lung tissue (approximately 400 vs 170, P = 0.0075, Mann-Whitney U test). Significantly higher TCR diversity was found in younger patients, and higher tumor TCR diversity was associated with shorter overall and disease-free survival. The top 100 clones accounted for a significantly larger cumulative portion of the repertoire in normal lung than in tumor tissue. Neither the sequencing platform nor unique molecular identifiers are named or mentioned anywhere in the methods. Only about 15 patients were in the cohort, and the authors stated that larger samples and more detailed clinical data are needed.

Bulk unsorted tissue served as the source for RNA extraction, and RNA quality was assessed using a NanoDrop ND-1000 and an Agilent 2100. All donors had newly diagnosed lung cancer, had not received prior chemotherapy, and were admitted for thoracic surgery in China between August and November 2014. Anyone who had undergone radiotherapy or chemotherapy before, or who had another cancer at the same time, was left out of the study. Pieces of surgical tissue measuring about 1-2 cm3 were kept in RNAlater solution and held at -80 degrees C until needed. This TCR derives from a woman between 50 and 59 years old with non-small cell lung cancer. Sequencing used lung tumor tissue. The rearranged chain carries TRBV29-1 and TRBJ1-1, with 7 middle bases fitting TRBD1. The DNA sequence follows: TGCAGTGTTGGGGGGGGACAGAACAACATTGAAGCTTTCTTT. This gives the protein CSVGGGQNNIEAFF.